The 22 T cell receptor beta chains below all came from one sample that was sequenced in a study of blood T cell repertoires in COVID-19. The data were produced by immunoSEQ multiplex PCR, yet TCRdb's version contains in-frame clones alone and is incomplete. The sample yields around 400,000 clones, roughly 91% seen once. The source material was PBMCs or T cells enriched from blood (not recorded which). All receptors come from a woman younger than 45 who had recovered from COVID-19.

The chain carries TRBV18 and TRBJ2-6; 7 bases are a match to TRBD2. Germline-derived CDR1 and CDR2 are KGHSH and LQKENI. This CDR3 has 16 amino acids. The V gene end was trimmed by 2 bases and the J gene end by 0 bases; junction bases not matched to a gene: 1. The CDR3 DNA sequence: TGTGCCAGCTCACCAAGCGGGGCCTCTGGGGCCAACGTCCTGACTTTC. Protein: CASSPSGASGANVLTF.

The rearrangement links TRBV30 to TRBJ1-2, with a tentative D call TRBD1 (6 bases). Germline-derived CDR1 and CDR2 are GTSNPN and SVGIG (reference sequence). The length of the CDR3 is 13 residues. The ends were cut back, 0 bases at V and 7 bases at J, with 12 bases in the middle. The CDR3 nucleotides read TGTGCCTGGAGTGTTAGGGGGAGTTCTGGCTACACCTTC. It encodes CAWSVRGSSGYTF.

This clone was picked up one time. The V gene is TRBV4-1, the J gene TRBJ2-1; D might be TRBD2 (5 bases). CDR1 MGHRA and CDR2 YSYEKL come from the germline V gene. V lost 7 bases to trimming and J lost 2 bases, with 15 bases between them. CDR3 size: 15 residues. CDR3 coding DNA: TGCGCCAGCACCGGAGGCGCGTCTCCCTACAATGAGCAGTTCTTC. It is translated as CASTGGASPYNEQFF.

This chain joins TRBV4-1 and TRBJ1-5, with 12 bases fitting TRBD1. CDR3 size: 16 residues. J lost 5 bases, V lost 2 bases, and 4 bases had no gene match. Germline V gene data show CDR1 as MGHRA and CDR2 as YSYEKL. The CDR3 DNA sequence: TGCGCCAGCAGCCAAAGGGGACAGGGGGCTTATCAGCCCCAGCATTTT. It encodes CASSQRGQGAYQPQHF.

The chain has TRBV28 and TRBJ1-1; D is perhaps TRBD1 (6 bases). The CDR3 consists of 14 residues. Germline V lookup: CDR1 MDHEN, CDR2 SYDVKM. The ends were cut back, 7 bases at V and 8 bases at J, with 20 bases in the middle. DNA for the CDR3: TGTGCCAGCACTATCGCCCCCCAGGGGCGAGAAGCTTTCTTT. Amino acid sequence: CASTIAPQGREAFF.

V and J are TRBV18 and TRBJ1-5, with a possible D match to TRBD1 (6 bases). Looked up from germline, CDR1 is KGHSH and CDR2 is LQKENI. This CDR3 has 15 amino acids. Between the trimmed V and J ends, which lost 1 base and 2 bases, there was a span of 9 bases. The CDR3 sequence: CASSPQRQGNQPQHF. CDR3 coding DNA: TGTGCCAGCTCACCACAGCGACAGGGCAATCAGCCCCAGCATTTT.

The V and J genes are TRBV2 and TRBJ2-7; 8 bases are a match to TRBD2. There are 13 residues in the CDR3. J was trimmed by 4 bases and V by 8 bases; bases with no gene match: 7. Per the germline V gene, CDR1 is SNHLY and CDR2 is FYNNEI. The CDR3 DNA sequence: TGTGCCAGCGGCCGGGGGGGATTATACGAGCAGTACTTC. Amino acids: CASGRGGLYEQYF.

Regarding this clone: Other DNA sequences within the sample encode an identical CDR3. The V and J genes are TRBV7-2 and TRBJ2-7; D remains unclear. From germline, CDR1 is SGHTA and CDR2 FQGNSA. The CDR3 extends over 11 amino acids. With 5 bases removed from V and 1 base from J, the gap between germline ends came to 3 bases. CDR3 amino acids: CASSRSYEQYF. The CDR3 nucleotides are TGTGCCAGCAGCCGGTCCTACGAGCAGTACTTC. Drawing the rest from reference TRBV7-2 and TRBJ2-7, the complete variable domain is GAGVSQSPSNKVTEKGKDVELRCDPISGHTALYWYRQSLGQGLEFLIYFQGNSAPDKSGLPSDRFSAERTGGSVSTLTIQRTQQEDSAVYLCASSRSYEQYFGPGTRLTVT.

This clone was found once. The chain is built from TRBV2 and TRBJ2-7, with TRBD2 matching 8 bases. CDR3 length equals 16 residues. The germline V gene encodes CDR1 SNHLY and CDR2 FYNNEI. V was clipped by 1 base and J by 3 bases; unmatched bases: 8. The CDR3 is CASSEEAGGTLYEQYF. CDR3 sequence (DNA): TGTGCCAGCAGTGAAGAGGCGGGAGGAACTCTCTACGAGCAGTACTTC.

The rearrangement links TRBV21-1 to TRBJ1-1; TRBD1 is the table's D call, not checked against the DNA. TRBV21-1 is given as a pseudogene. The CDR3 contains 15 residues. The CDR3 DNA reads as TGTGCCAGCAGCGATCGACAGGGAATGAACACTGAAGCTTTCTTT. Its protein is CASSDRQGMNTEAFF.

The V gene is TRBV15, the J gene TRBJ2-5, with 14 positions matching TRBD2. This CDR3 has 16 amino acids. V lost 2 bases to trimming and J lost 7 bases; unmatched junction nucleotides: 6. CDR1 and CDR2 from the germline V gene are LNHNV and YYDKDF (reference sequence). The CDR3 region is CATSRQTSGRDVTQYF. The CDR3 coding sequence is TGTGCCACCAGCAGACAGACTAGCGGGAGGGATGTGACCCAGTACTTC.

DNA of the CDR3: TGCGCCAGCAGCTCCCCGACCGAAGGGCCAGGGGGTGAAAAACTGTTTTTT. It codes for CASSSPTEGPGGEKLFF. The chain uses TRBV5-1 and TRBJ1-4; 7 positions agree with TRBD1. The CDR3 spans 17 residues. From germline, CDR1 is SGHRS and CDR2 YFSETQ. J lost 7 bases, V lost 3 bases, and 15 bases had no gene match. The whole variable domain, remainder taken from reference TRBV5-1 and TRBJ1-4, is KAGVTQTPRYLIKTRGQQVTLSCSPISGHRSVSWYQQTPGQGLQFLFEYFSETQRNKGNFPGRFSGRQFSNSRSEMNVSTLELGDSALYLCASSSPTEGPGGEKLFFGSGTQLSVL.

V and J are TRBV5-1 and TRBJ2-7, with a tentative D call TRBD2 (7 bases). V lost 0 bases and J 3 bases, leaving 13 bases between the germline ends. CDR3 length: 15 residues. Germline V lookup: CDR1 SGHRS, CDR2 YFSETQ. CDR3 amino acids: CASSLAAGAFYEQYF. In DNA form, the CDR3 reads TGCGCCAGCAGCTTGGCGGCGGGGGCCTTCTACGAGCAGTACTTC.

V usage is TRBV7-9 and J usage is TRBJ2-7, with D perhaps TRBD2 (5 bases). Per the germline V gene, CDR1 is SEHNR and CDR2 is FQNEAQ (reference sequence). The germline V and J ends were trimmed by 5 bases and 3 bases, with 17 bases remaining between them. The CDR3 runs 15 residues. The CDR3 protein is CASSVRGGEGYEQYF. The CDR3 bases are TGTGCCAGCAGCGTTCGTGGAGGCGAGGGCTACGAGCAGTACTTC.

The chain has TRBV5-1 and TRBJ2-1; D is ambiguous. The CDR3 spans 16 residues. CDR1 SGHRS and CDR2 YFSETQ come from the germline V gene. Trimming stripped 0 bases from V and 2 bases from J, with 12 bases between. The CDR3 bases are TGCGCCAGCAGCTTGGCACCTAATCAAGCCTACAATGAGCAGTTCTTC. This gives the protein CASSLAPNQAYNEQFF. Full variable domain (outside the CDR3, taken from reference TRBV5-1 and TRBJ2-1): KAGVTQTPRYLIKTRGQQVTLSCSPISGHRSVSWYQQTPGQGLQFLFEYFSETQRNKGNFPGRFSGRQFSNSRSEMNVSTLELGDSALYLCASSLAPNQAYNEQFFGPGTRLTVL.

The chain carries TRBV4-1 and TRBJ2-1, with a weak D call TRBD2 (6 bases). The CDR3 is made up of 15 amino acids. The V gene's germline CDR1 is MGHRA and CDR2 YSYEKL. V was trimmed by 1 base and J by 4 bases, leaving 11 bases between them. The CDR3 DNA is TGCGCCAGCAGCCAAGCCGGGAGCCCGTACAATGAGCAGTTCTTC. This sequence encodes CASSQAGSPYNEQFF.

This clone was seen a single time. This chain links TRBV12-3 or TRBV12-4 with TRBJ1-1; a weak D match, TRBD1 (6 bases). Trimming removed 5 bases from V and 7 bases from J, with 14 bases in between. The CDR3 has 13 amino acids. CDR3 region: CASSVIKGGEAFF. The CDR3 bases are TGTGCCAGCAGTGTAATTAAAGGGGGTGAAGCTTTCTTT.

The chain carries TRBV5-1 and TRBJ1-1; TRBD1 matches at 7 bases. The V gene's germline CDR1 is SGHRS and CDR2 YFSETQ. The CDR3 runs 16 residues. With 5 bases clipped from V and 6 bases from J, the junction kept 16 bases outside the gene matches. CDR3 DNA sequence: TGCGCCAGCAGACCAGCATACAGGGGAACGGGGGCTGAAGCTTTCTTT. The encoded protein is CASRPAYRGTGAEAFF.

This rearrangement joins TRBV6-5 to TRBJ2-7; 7 bases align to TRBD1. Germline V gives CDR1 MNHEY, CDR2 SVGAGI. The CDR3 has 15 amino acids. Trimming at V came to 8 bases and at J to 6 bases, leaving 16 bases not matched to a gene. The CDR3: CASRQGKKGKGEQYF. CDR3 DNA sequence: TGTGCCAGCCGACAGGGCAAGAAGGGAAAAGGCGAGCAGTACTTC.

Concerning this clone itself: In the same sample, other DNA sequences code for this CDR3. The chain carries TRBV5-1 and TRBJ2-6; D may be TRBD2 (5 bases). This CDR3 has 15 residues. V lost 5 bases to trimming and J lost 0 bases, with 9 bases between them. Germline values: CDR1 SGHRS, CDR2 YFSETQ. The CDR3 reads CASSLGVSGANVLTF. The CDR3 DNA reads TGCGCCAGCAGTCTGGGAGTCTCTGGGGCCAACGTCCTGACTTTC.

This chain connects TRBV28 to TRBJ1-1, with TRBD1 identical over 9 bases. Germline trimming cut 5 bases from V and 0 bases from J; bases unmatched to any gene: 7. The CDR3 runs to 16 residues. Germline CDR1 and CDR2: MDHEN and SYDVKM. DNA of the CDR3: TGTGCCAGCAGTGGACAGGGGCCTTTTATGAACACTGAAGCTTTCTTT. It encodes CASSGQGPFMNTEAFF.

The chain couples TRBV9 to TRBJ1-3, with no clear D. Trimming removed 3 bases at V and 4 bases at J, with 14 bases between. The CDR3 is 15 amino acids. CDR1 and CDR2 from the germline V gene are SGDLS and YYNGEE. CDR3 sequence reads: CASSAKKRGGNTIYF. CDR3 nucleotide sequence: TGTGCCAGCAGCGCAAAAAAACGGGGAGGAAACACCATATATTTT.